These 18 T cell receptor beta chains originate from one sample sequenced in a study of T-cell memory formation after mild COVID-19. TCRdb analysed the 5' RACE reads with MiXCR anew, one entry per CDR3 protein. The repertoire has 550,000 to 700,000 distinct CDR3 sequences, approximately 15% of them found once; the top ten carry about 8.1%. Sequenced sample: PBMCs or a T cell subset sorted from them (not recorded which). The receptors derive from an adult woman who had mild COVID-19 (a few samples of this study predate the infection). Cell type and time point are not known.

This rearrangement joins TRBV4-1 to TRBJ2-3; TRBD1 or TRBD2 may be the D gene (5 bases each). There are 17 residues in the CDR3. V lost 1 base and J 5 bases, leaving 19 bases between the germline ends. CDR1 and CDR2 from the germline V gene are MGHRA and YSYEKL. The CDR3 coding sequence is TGCGCCAGCAGCCAAGGCGGGTCGGGGACCTTCGTAGATACGCAGTATTTT. Encoded protein: CASSQGGSGTFVDTQYF.

This clonotype was detected a few times. This chain connects TRBV5-4 to TRBJ2-7; perhaps TRBD2 as D (6 bases). Germline assignment: CDR1 SGHNT and CDR2 YYREEE (reference sequence). The CDR3 loop spans 15 amino acids. V lost 2 bases and J lost 6, with 18 bases in between. Here the CDR3 reads CASSLPGRGGGEQYF. DNA for the CDR3: TGTGCCAGCAGCTTACCGGGAAGGGGAGGAGGCGAGCAGTACTTC.

The chain couples TRBV7-3 to TRBJ2-5; perhaps TRBD2 as D (7 bases). Trimming cost V 3 bases and J 3 bases, with 11 bases left between them. Germline assignment: CDR1 SGHTA and CDR2 FQGTGA. The CDR3 length is 14 residues. The CDR3 nucleotides are TGTGCCAGCAGCTTCGGCGGGGGCGAAGAGACCCAGTACTTC. This sequence encodes CASSFGGGEETQYF.

Only a few counts were recorded for this clonotype. The chain links TRBV19 to TRBJ2-3, with D unresolved. The V end was cut by 1 base, the J end by 1 base, with 3 bases between. Germline lookup yields CDR1 LNHDA and CDR2 SQIVND (reference sequence). This CDR3 has 13 residues. The CDR3 spells CASSIVGTDTQYF. As DNA, the CDR3 is TGTGCCAGTAGTATAGTTGGCACAGATACGCAGTATTTT. The full variable domain, its missing parts supplied by reference TRBV19 and TRBJ2-3, is DGGITQSPKYLFRKEGQNVTLSCEQNLNHDAMYWYRQDPGQGLRLIYYSQIVNDFQKGDIAEGYSVSREKKESFPLTVTSAQKNPTAFYLCASSIVGTDTQYFGPGTRLTVL.

The V gene is TRBV29-1, the J gene TRBJ1-2; D gene uncertain. V gave up 6 bases and J gave up 5 bases, with 10 bases separating them. There are 11 residues in the CDR3. Germline V gives CDR1 SQVTM, CDR2 ANQGSEA. CDR3 DNA sequence: TGCAGCGTGGGCGGACTTTATGGCTACACCTTC. Protein sequence: CSVGGLYGYTF.

This chain uses TRBV4-3 with TRBJ2-2; D is uncertain. The germline V and J ends were trimmed by 1 base and 0 bases, with 12 bases remaining between them. The CDR3 totals 17 residues. Germline assignment: CDR1 LGHNA and CDR2 YSLEER. This CDR3 is CASSQAPSRTNTGELFF. In DNA, the CDR3 is TGCGCCAGCAGCCAAGCCCCATCGAGGACGAACACCGGGGAGCTGTTTTTT.

This clonotype was counted only a few times. The CDR3 region is CASMPGTRVEPQHF. CDR3 DNA sequence: TGTGCCAGCATGCCCGGGACCCGCGTGGAGCCCCAGCATTTT. The chain employs TRBV7-8 and TRBJ1-5; TRBD1 is a possible D gene (5 bases). V was cut by 7 bases and J by 8 bases, with 18 bases left in between. This CDR3 region has 14 residues. Germline V gene sequence: CDR1 SGHVS, CDR2 FQNEAQ.

This chain links TRBV5-1 with TRBJ2-7; 11 bases match TRBD2. The CDR3 spans 17 residues. J lost 6 bases, V lost 0 bases, and 11 bases had no gene match. Germline CDR1 SGHRS, CDR2 YFSETQ. DNA of the CDR3: TGCGCCAGCAGCTTGGGTCAGACTAGCGGGATCTATAGCGAGCAGTACTTC. This translates into CASSLGQTSGIYSEQYF.

V and J are TRBV6-2 or TRBV6-3 and TRBJ2-7, with TRBD2 identical over 13 bases. J lost 4 bases, V lost 6 bases, and 12 bases had no gene match. This CDR3 spans 17 amino acids. Germline lookup yields CDR1 MNHEY and CDR2 SVGEGT. CDR3 sequence: CASSSLPRTSGRYEQYF. DNA for the CDR3: TGTGCCAGCAGCTCACTACCCCGGACTAGCGGGAGATACGAGCAGTACTTC.

This clonotype turned up a few times. V and J are TRBV12-3 or TRBV12-4 and TRBJ2-2; the D is unclear. This CDR3 comprises 14 residues. Trimming removed 8 bases from V and 0 bases from J, with 10 bases in between. The chain's CDR3 is CASQTEANTGELFF. CDR3 nucleotides: TGTGCCAGCCAAACTGAAGCGAACACCGGGGAGCTGTTTTTT.

This clonotype has only a few counts. This chain uses TRBV7-9 with TRBJ2-3; no reliable D call. CDR1 and CDR2 from the germline V gene are SEHNR and FQNEAQ (reference sequence). The germline V and J ends were trimmed by 3 bases and 2 bases, with 6 bases remaining between them. The CDR3 loop spans 13 amino acids. The CDR3 spells CASSFRVTDTQYF. The CDR3 nucleotides are TGTGCCAGCAGCTTTAGAGTCACAGATACGCAGTATTTT.

This clonotype was found a few times. This chain uses TRBV12-3 or TRBV12-4 with TRBJ2-7; D uncertain. The CDR3 extends over 14 amino acids. V was clipped by 7 bases and J by 1 base, with 14 bases between them. CDR3: CASTTGASSYEQYF. CDR3 coding DNA: TGTGCCAGCACCACCGGCGCTTCTTCCTACGAGCAGTACTTC.

This clonotype was observed a few times. This chain joins TRBV5-4 and TRBJ2-7, with D possibly TRBD1 on 6 matching bases. V lost 4 bases and J lost 4, with 15 bases in between. Germline CDR1 reads SGHNT; CDR2 reads YYREEE (reference sequence). This CDR3 has 14 amino acids. CDR3: CASSHQGTSYEQYF. The CDR3 bases are TGTGCCAGCAGCCATCAGGGGACCTCATACGAGCAGTACTTC. The variable domain in full, with the rest retrieved from reference TRBV5-4 and TRBJ2-7, is ETGVTQSPTHLIKTRGQQVTLRCSSQSGHNTVSWYQQALGQGPQFIFQYYREEENGRGNFPPRFSGLQFPNYSSELNVNALELDDSALYLCASSHQGTSYEQYFGPGTRLTVT.

This clonotype was observed at least ten times. The genes are TRBV19 and TRBJ1-1; 10 bases match TRBD1. This CDR3 comprises 13 residues. Germline V gives CDR1 LNHDA, CDR2 SQIVND (reference sequence). V lost 5 bases and J lost 3; bases outside the gene matches: 0. The CDR3 DNA reads TGTGCCAGTAGTGGACAGGGGGACACTGAAGCTTTCTTT. It translates to CASSGQGDTEAFF. The whole variable domain, remainder taken from reference TRBV19 and TRBJ1-1, is DGGITQSPKYLFRKEGQNVTLSCEQNLNHDAMYWYRQDPGQGLRLIYYSQIVNDFQKGDIAEGYSVSREKKESFPLTVTSAQKNPTAFYLCASSGQGDTEAFFGQGTRLTVV.

The chain joins TRBV19 to TRBJ2-7, with D possibly being TRBD1 (5 bases). Germline V CDR1 and CDR2: LNHDA, SQIVND (reference sequence). The CDR3 consists of 14 residues. Trimming pared 1 base from V and 7 bases from J, leaving 14 bases between. CDR3 bases: TGTGCCAGTAGTATAGCCACAAGGGGCTTGGAGCAGTACTTC. Encoded protein: CASSIATRGLEQYF.

In this sample, this clonotype turned up a few times. The rearrangement uses TRBV4-1 and TRBJ2-7; a weak D match, TRBD2 (6 bases). Germline V lookup: CDR1 MGHRA, CDR2 YSYEKL. The CDR3 spans 16 residues. Trimming took 1 base from V and 2 from J, leaving 15 bases between them. CDR3 sequence (DNA): TGCGCCAGCAGCCAAGGTACGGCCCGGGGGACCTACGAGCAGTACTTC. Its translation is CASSQGTARGTYEQYF.

The CDR3 region has the DNA TGCGCCAGCAGCTCCGAGGCGCCGCAAGAGACCCAGTACTTC. Translated: CASSSEAPQETQYF. The J gene is TRBJ2-5, the V gene TRBV5-1; unclear D gene. This CDR3 comprises 14 residues. Trimming cost V 3 bases and J 2 bases, with 11 bases left between them. Per the germline V gene, CDR1 is SGHRS and CDR2 is YFSETQ.

The chain employs TRBV5-1 and TRBJ2-7; weak D call: TRBD1 (6 bases). The V end lost 0 bases, the J end lost 3 bases, and 16 bases lay between the germline ends. Germline-derived CDR1 and CDR2 are SGHRS and YFSETQ. The CDR3 loop spans 16 amino acids. The CDR3 DNA follows: TGCGCCAGCAGCTTGGGCGTGGGGGCGATCGGCTACGAGCAGTACTTC. Translation gives CASSLGVGAIGYEQYF.